These T cell receptor beta chains were read from a single sample in a study of Graves' ophthalmopathy and Graves' hyperthyroidism. TCRdb analysed the multiplex PCR reads with MiXCR anew, one entry per CDR3 protein. The sample has about 1.2 million distinct CDR3 sequences; 35% to 45% are singletons. The sequenced sample consisted of peripheral blood or thyroid tissue (not recorded which). The receptors derive from an adult man with Graves' hyperthyroidism. CDR3s include the opening cysteine and the closing phenylalanine or tryptophan. The order of the fields is D gene, V gene, J gene, clone size, CDR3 DNA, CDR3 protein. D genes are given only for firm matches. Clone sizes are given selectively: once, few, many, or a class where the clone is expanded.

.	TRBV19	TRBJ2-7	many	TGTGCCAGTAGTATAGGAGCGGAACAGTACTTC	CASSIGAEQYF
.	TRBV19	TRBJ1-4	many	TGTGCCAGCAGGGAAACGGCAACTAATGAAAAACTGTTTTTT	CASRETATNEKLFF
TRBD1	TRBV14	TRBJ1-2	many	TGTGCCAGCAGCCACCGGACAGGGGGCAACTATGGCTACACCTTC	CASSHRTGGNYGYTF
.	TRBV13	TRBJ1-2	many	TGTGCCAGCAGCTTAGGGGAAGGGACAAACTATGGCTACACCTTC	CASSLGEGTNYGYTF
.	TRBV5-1	TRBJ1-1	many	TGCGCCAGCAGCTTGGGGGGGACCCGCTCGTTCGGCACTGAAGCTTTCTTT	CASSLGGTRSFGTEAFF
.	TRBV7-2	TRBJ2-7	.	TGTGCCAGCAGCCCTCATGGGGGCGCACTAGCTCTGTACGAGCAGTACTTC	CASSPHGGALALYEQYF
.	TRBV7-2	TRBJ1-5	.	TGTGCCAGCAGTACCCATGAGGGGGTGGATCAGCCCCAGCATTTT	CASSTHEGVDQPQHF
TRBD1	TRBV20-1	TRBJ2-2	.	TGCAGTGCTAGGTTGGGACAGGGGGACACCGGGGAGCTGTTTTTT	CSARLGQGDTGELFF
.	TRBV24-1	TRBJ2-6	.	TGTGCCACCAGTGACCCTGGGGCCAACGTCCTGACTTTC	CATSDPGANVLTF
.	TRBV30	TRBJ2-2	.	TGTGCCTGGAGTCTCAGGGGCTCCGGGGAGCTGTTTTTT	CAWSLRGSGELFF
.	TRBV20-1	TRBJ1-3	many	TGCAGTGCCATGAGACCGACGGTATCCCTAAACACCATATATTTT	CSAMRPTVSLNTIYF
.	TRBV4-3	TRBJ2-7	.	TGCGCCAGCAGCCAAGACCTTATGCTAGTGCGGTCCGAGCAGTACTTC	CASSQDLMLVRSEQYF
.	TRBV28	TRBJ1-2	few	TGTGCCAGCACCAGACAGAACTATGGCTACACCTTC	CASTRQNYGYTF
TRBD1	TRBV2	TRBJ2-1	.	TGTGCCAGCAGGGAAGACAGGGTACAGCCCCAGCAGTTCTTC	CASREDRVQPQQFF
.	TRBV19	TRBJ1-1	.	TGTGCCAGTAGCCCTTTGGGCGGGGAGGGCGGGACTGAAGCTTTCTTT	CASSPLGGEGGTEAFF
.	TRBV12-3/TRBV12-4	TRBJ2-5	few	TGTGCCAGCAGTTTCCGCGTTCGGGGGACCCAGTACTTC	CASSFRVRGTQYF
.	TRBV4-3	TRBJ2-2	few	TGCGCCAGCAGCCAAGCCGTAGGGAACACCGGGGAGCTGTTTTTT	CASSQAVGNTGELFF
.	TRBV2	TRBJ1-1	.	TGTGCCAGCAGTTTATTGGGGGCGGGATTTTTCTTT	CASSLLGAGFFF
TRBD1	TRBV27	TRBJ2-5	many	TGTGCCAGTCCGGGACAGGGGGCGCGGGAGACCCAGTACTTC	CASPGQGARETQYF
.	TRBV10-3	TRBJ1-4	.	TGTGCCATCAGTGAGTCGGCCCGAACTAATGAAAAACTGTTTTTT	CAISESARTNEKLFF
TRBD2	TRBV7-9	TRBJ2-5	.	TGTGCCAGCAGCTTACGTCGACTAGCGGGGGCGGGGGGGACCCAGTACTTC	CASSLRRLAGAGGTQYF
.	TRBV29-1	TRBJ2-7	once	TGCAGCGTCGCCCCCGGGGACGCCGAGCAGTACTTC	CSVAPGDAEQYF
TRBD2	TRBV9	TRBJ2-2	many	TGTGCCAGCAGCGTAGTAGCGGGTGTCAACACCGGGGAGCTGTTTTTT	CASSVVAGVNTGELFF